This is a list of T cell receptor beta chains from one sample in a study of T cell changes during pregnancy in multiple sclerosis. Using immunoSEQ multiplex PCR, the repertoire was profiled, and TCRdb retains in-frame clones only, with some absent. The sample yields about 70,000 clones, more than 80% seen once. Material: peripheral blood, obtained in the third trimester of pregnancy. All receptors come from a female donor with multiple sclerosis, enrolled in a pregnancy study. The CDR3 runs from the conserved cysteine through the conserved F or W. The order of the fields is CDR3 protein, CDR3 DNA, V gene, D gene, J gene, clone size. The D gene is left open where the match is weak. Not all rows give a size; the values are once, few, many and, for expanded clones, a class.

CASSNGHPGDQPQHF | TGTGCCAGCAGCAACGGACATCCGGGGGATCAGCCCCAGCATTTT | TRBV7-9 | - | TRBJ1-5 | -
CATSEGDTEAFF | TGTGCCACCTCTGAGGGAGACACTGAAGCTTTCTTT | TRBV19 | - | TRBJ1-1 | -
CASSPGQPSSYNEQFF | TGTGCCAGCTCACCGGGACAGCCGAGCTCCTACAATGAGCAGTTCTTC | TRBV18 | TRBD1 | TRBJ2-1 | -
CASSIRVRSGDTQYF | TGTGCCAGTAGTATCCGGGTGCGGAGCGGAGATACGCAGTATTTT | TRBV19 | - | TRBJ2-3 | -
CASSPGQGSQPQHF | TGTGCCAGCAGCCCAGGACAGGGAAGTCAGCCCCAGCATTTT | TRBV7-6 | TRBD1 | TRBJ1-5 | -
CASSLEQGAMELFF | TGTGCCAGCTCACTCGAGCAGGGGGCGATGGAGCTGTTTTTT | TRBV18 | TRBD1 | TRBJ2-2 | -
CASSYSVGRGGNTIYF | TGTGCCAGCAGTTACTCCGTAGGGAGAGGAGGAAACACCATATATTTT | TRBV6-5 | - | TRBJ1-3 | -
CASSLQGGFAEAFF | TGTGCCAGCAGCTTACAGGGCGGCTTCGCTGAAGCTTTCTTT | TRBV11-2 | - | TRBJ1-1 | -
CAISRTSDNYNEQFF | TGTGCCATCAGCCGGACTAGCGACAACTACAATGAGCAGTTCTTC | TRBV10-3 | TRBD2 | TRBJ2-1 | -
CASSLASGPNEQFF | TGCGCCAGCAGCTTGGCTAGCGGACCGAATGAGCAGTTCTTC | TRBV5-1 | TRBD2 | TRBJ2-1 | -
CASSLLLWGQGARTGELFF | TGCGCCAGCAGCTTATTGCTCTGGGGACAGGGGGCGCGCACCGGGGAGCTGTTTTTT | TRBV5-1 | TRBD1 | TRBJ2-2 | -
CASSLSQVKPLNTEAFF | TGTGCCAGTAGTCTCTCCCAGGTTAAGCCCCTGAACACTGAAGCTTTCTTT | TRBV19 | - | TRBJ1-1 | once
CASRLTGGQPQHF | TGTGCCAGCAGATTGACAGGGGGCCAGCCCCAGCATTTT | TRBV28 | TRBD1 | TRBJ1-5 | -
CASSPREGSEAFF | TGTGCCAGCAGCCCCCGAGAAGGGAGTGAAGCTTTCTTT | TRBV11-2 | - | TRBJ1-1 | -
CASSLSGTRGNEQFF | TGCGCCAGCAGCCTATCCGGGACTAGGGGCAATGAGCAGTTCTTC | TRBV4-3 | TRBD2 | TRBJ2-1 | once
CASSQALAGAYEQYF | TGTGCCAGCAGCCAAGCCCTAGCGGGAGCCTACGAGCAGTACTTC | TRBV14 | TRBD2 | TRBJ2-7 | -
CASSQGGQGSKNIQYF | TGCGCCAGCAGTCAAGGCGGGCAGGGGAGCAAAAACATTCAGTACTTC | TRBV23-1 | - | TRBJ2-4 | -
CASNLGRDSSTDTQYF | TGTGCCAGCAACTTAGGCCGGGACAGTAGCACAGATACGCAGTATTTT | TRBV11-2 | TRBD1 | TRBJ2-3 | -
CASSASPGQGEGHGELFF | TGTGCCAGTAGTGCCAGCCCGGGACAGGGGGAAGGGCACGGGGAGCTGTTTTTT | TRBV19 | TRBD1 | TRBJ2-2 | -
CSARENEKLFF | TGCAGTGCTAGGGAGAATGAAAAACTGTTTTTT | TRBV20-1 | - | TRBJ1-4 | -
CAWRTDGYTF | TGTGCCTGGAGGACAGATGGCTACACCTTC | TRBV30 | - | TRBJ1-2 | -
CASSLGGWTGGYEQYF | TGTGCCAGCAGCTTAGGGGGATGGACAGGGGGCTACGAGCAGTACTTC | TRBV7-2 | TRBD1 | TRBJ2-7 | -
CASSQVMGSPLHF | TGTGCCAGCAGCCAGGTGATGGGTTCACCCCTCCACTTT | TRBV7-9 | - | TRBJ1-6 | -
CASSYRAGAPGYTF | TGTGCCAGCAGTTACCGGGCAGGGGCGCCGGGCTACACCTTC | TRBV6-5 | - | TRBJ1-2 | -
CAIRTSGRVNEQFF | TGTGCCATCAGGACTAGCGGGAGGGTAAATGAGCAGTTCTTC | TRBV10-3 | TRBD2 | TRBJ2-1 | -
CASRGGRSYEQYF | TGTGCCAGCAGGGGCGGGCGATCCTACGAGCAGTACTTC | TRBV28 | - | TRBJ2-7 | -
CASSQVGARRFF | TGCGCCAGCAGCCAAGTCGGCGCTCGGAGGTTCTTC | TRBV4-1 | - | TRBJ2-1 | -
CAWDGTLNTQYF | TGTGCCTGGGACGGGACACTAAATACGCAGTATTTT | TRBV30 | - | TRBJ2-3 | -
CASSTAGLAGVNEQFF | TGTGCTAGCAGCACCGCGGGACTAGCGGGAGTCAATGAGCAGTTCTTC | TRBV7-7 | TRBD2 | TRBJ2-1 | once
CAWNEGTANTEAFF | TGTGCCTGGAACGAGGGGACAGCGAACACTGAAGCTTTCTTT | TRBV30 | TRBD1 | TRBJ1-1 | -
CSVVGGTEAFF | TGCAGCGTTGTAGGCGGGACTGAAGCTTTCTTT | TRBV29-1 | - | TRBJ1-1 | once
CASSFRTNTGELFF | TGTGCCAGCAGCTTCCGGACAAACACCGGGGAGCTGTTTTTT | TRBV7-9 | - | TRBJ2-2 | -
CASSLAGGAPYGYTF | TGTGCCAGCAGCTTAGCAGGGGGGGCCCCCTATGGCTACACCTTC | TRBV7-9 | - | TRBJ1-2 | -
CASSLESLDRVTDTQYF | TGTGCCAGCAGCTTAGAGAGCCTTGACAGGGTTACAGATACGCAGTATTTT | TRBV11-2 | TRBD1 | TRBJ2-3 | -
CASSLNGQLYNEQFF | TGTGCCAGCAGTTTAAATGGACAGTTGTACAATGAGCAGTTCTTC | TRBV27 | - | TRBJ2-1 | -
CAWRTGTSNYGYTF | TGTGCCTGGAGAACAGGGACATCTAACTATGGCTACACCTTC | TRBV30 | - | TRBJ1-2 | -
CAWSTLGQGEKTQYF | TGTGCCTGGAGTACCCTAGGACAGGGGGAAAAGACCCAGTACTTC | TRBV30 | TRBD1 | TRBJ2-5 | -
CASSSSGYEQYF | TGTGCCAGCAGCAGTAGCGGATACGAGCAGTACTTC | TRBV11-2 | - | TRBJ2-7 | -
CASRAEGLGANVLTF | TGTGCCAGCAGGGCTGAGGGCCTTGGGGCCAACGTCCTGACTTTC | TRBV6-1 | - | TRBJ2-6 | -
CAWRRSDRAPSYEQYF | TGTGCCTGGAGGCGGTCAGACAGGGCCCCTTCCTACGAGCAGTACTTC | TRBV30 | TRBD1 | TRBJ2-7 | -
CASSLTSSYNEQFF | TGCGCCAGCAGCCTAACTAGTTCCTACAATGAGCAGTTCTTC | TRBV5-1 | - | TRBJ2-1 | -
CASRNRDKLTNTGELFF | TGTGCCAGCAGGAACCGGGACAAACTAACGAACACCGGGGAGCTGTTTTTT | TRBV28 | - | TRBJ2-2 | -
CASSPSWDTGIVNSPLHF | TGTGCCAGCAGCCCAAGTTGGGACACGGGGATTGTGAATTCACCCCTCCACTTT | TRBV14 | - | TRBJ1-6 | -
CASRPGAKNIQYF | TGTGCCAGCCGACCAGGGGCCAAAAACATTCAGTACTTC | TRBV27 | - | TRBJ2-4 | -
CASSLEIGGSYEQYF | TGTGCCAGCAGCTTAGAAATCGGGGGAAGCTACGAGCAGTACTTC | TRBV11-2 | - | TRBJ2-7 | -
CSARQGNTEAFF | TGCAGCGCCAGACAGGGGAACACTGAAGCTTTCTTT | TRBV29-1 | TRBD1 | TRBJ1-1 | -
CAWSVQDQETQYF | TGTGCCTGGAGTGTACAGGACCAAGAGACCCAGTACTTC | TRBV30 | - | TRBJ2-5 | -
CASSYRTSGNTGELFF | TGTGCCAGCAGTTACCGGACTAGCGGTAACACCGGGGAGCTGTTTTTT | TRBV6-5 | TRBD2 | TRBJ2-2 | -
CASSLGLAALGYNEQFF | TGTGCCAGCAGCTTAGGACTAGCGGCCCTGGGGTACAATGAGCAGTTCTTC | TRBV7-9 | TRBD2 | TRBJ2-1 | -
CASSFGTSGGMGIQYF | TGTGCCAGCAGTTTCGGGACTAGCGGGGGGATGGGTATTCAGTACTTC | TRBV6-5 | TRBD2 | TRBJ2-4 | -
CASSFRRLAGGSGLNEQFF | TGCGCCAGCAGCTTCCGTAGACTAGCGGGAGGGAGTGGATTAAATGAGCAGTTCTTC | TRBV5-1 | TRBD2 | TRBJ2-1 | -
CASSLRTSGLETQYF | TGTGCCAGCAGCTTGAGGACTAGCGGGCTAGAAACCCAGTACTTC | TRBV11-2 | TRBD2 | TRBJ2-5 | -
CASSLMSGSIDTQYF | TGTGCCAGCAGTCTTATGAGCGGGAGTATAGATACGCAGTATTTT | TRBV2 | TRBD2 | TRBJ2-3 | -